This T cell receptor beta chain was sequenced during a study of molecular identifiers for immune sequencing clone quantification. Study findings and constraints: Highly expanded clone sizes could be underestimated by identical TCR molecules that share a barcode. The study found clones above 20 RNA copies held over 98% of effector molecules and under 1% in naive cells.

This clonotype is labeled medium-sized. Its antigen is undetermined. It was with previously described methods and listed TCR primers that bulk TCR libraries were made. TCRdb re-called the PCR reads with MiXCR, one entry per CDR3 protein. Here the sample spans about 9,800 distinct CDR3 sequences, 15% to 20% being singletons. This sequence was found in a human donor in good health. Some libraries in this study had Jurkat cell RNA spiked in. Material for sequencing was naive CD8+ T cells from blood, with Jurkat cell RNA spiked in. This sample's subset: FACS-sorted CD8+CD4-CCR7+CD45RA+ naive T cells.

CDR3 in amino acids: CSVEDQGYTGELFF. CDR3 sequence (DNA): TGCAGCGTTGAAGATCAGGGGTACACCGGGGAGCTGTTTTTT. The rearrangement links TRBV29-1 to TRBJ2-2; D is perhaps TRBD1 (6 bases). V was pared by 0 bases and J by 3 bases, with 8 bases between. The length of the CDR3 is 14 residues. The V gene's germline CDR1 is SQVTM and CDR2 ANQGSEA.